The 10 T cell receptor beta chains reported below all come from one sample, sequenced in a study of long-term antiretroviral therapy in people with HIV. With survey level as its setting, the immunoSEQ assay was v3.0. TCRdb keeps only in-frame clones here, not all; method: immunoSEQ multiplex PCR. The table records around 8,000 clones, approximately 80% of them present only once. The input for sequencing was unsorted PBMCs, taken 0.1 years after starting antiretroviral therapy. These receptors came from a man aged 40-50 years with HIV.

The rearrangement joins TRBV7-8 to TRBJ2-3; TRBD2 matches at 11 bases. Trimming cost V 2 bases and J 5 bases; bases outside gene matches: 6. Germline V gene data show CDR1 as SGHVS and CDR2 as FQNEAQ. This CDR3 has 16 residues. Here the CDR3 reads CASSLRAGTSGDTQYF. The CDR3 DNA sequence: TGTGCCAGCAGCTTAAGGGCGGGGACTAGCGGAGATACGCAGTATTTT.

The chain couples TRBV19 to TRBJ1-2; possible D gene TRBD1, 5 bases. The CDR3 sequence is 13 residues long. CDR1 is LNHDA and CDR2 is SQIVND in the germline V gene (reference sequence). Trimming pared 6 bases from V and 4 bases from J, leaving 12 bases between. The CDR3: CASRHGAFYGYTF. The CDR3 DNA reads TGTGCCAGTAGGCACGGGGCCTTCTATGGCTACACCTTC.

The J gene is TRBJ2-3, the V gene TRBV10-1; 9 nucleotides align to TRBD2. This CDR3 contains 14 residues. In germline, CDR1 is WNHNN, CDR2 SYGVQD (reference sequence). Germline trimming cut 4 bases from V and 5 bases from J; bases unmatched to any gene: 4. The CDR3 DNA follows: TGCGCCAGCAGTGTCGGCGGGGGGGGAGATACGCAGTATTTT. As protein: CASSVGGGGDTQYF.

This clone was counted a single time. The rearrangement uses TRBV5-6 and TRBJ2-1; 7 bases line up with TRBD1. Germline CDR1 is SGHDT and CDR2 is YYEEEE. The trim removed 4 bases at V and 3 bases at J, leaving 7 bases unmatched. CDR3 size: 15 residues. DNA for the CDR3: TGTGCCAGCAGCCGGGACAGAGACTACTACAATGAGCAGTTCTTC. Encoded protein: CASSRDRDYYNEQFF.

This chain uses TRBV9 with TRBJ2-1, with D possibly called TRBD1 or TRBD2 (5 bases each). Germline V gives CDR1 SGDLS, CDR2 YYNGEE. V was clipped by 3 bases and J by 8 bases, with 9 bases between them. The CDR3 is 12 residues long. CDR3 in DNA: TGTGCCAGCAGCGCCCCGGGACATGAGCAGTTCTTC. Translated, it gives CASSAPGHEQFF.

The rearrangement links TRBV15 to TRBJ2-2; 11 positions match TRBD2. Germline assignment: CDR1 LNHNV and CDR2 YYDKDF (reference sequence). CDR3 length equals 19 residues. Germline trimming cut 5 bases from V and 6 bases from J; bases unmatched to any gene: 17. In nucleotides, the CDR3 is TGTGCCACCAGCCGGAAGAGGGGCCATAGCGGGGGGGCCCCCGGGGAGCTGTTTTTT. The encoded protein is CATSRKRGHSGGAPGELFF.

This chain links TRBV4-2 with TRBJ1-4; D unresolved. Germline values: CDR1 LGHNA, CDR2 YNFKEQ. Deletions cut 4 bases from V and 8 bases from J, with 11 bases between. CDR3 length: 13 residues. The CDR3 spells CASSRTLEEKLFF. In DNA, the CDR3 is TGTGCCAGCAGCCGGACTCTCGAAGAAAAACTGTTTTTT.

This chain links TRBV7-9 with TRBJ2-7, with a tentative D call TRBD2 (6 bases). There are 15 residues in the CDR3. Looked up from germline, CDR1 is SEHNR and CDR2 is FQNEAQ (reference sequence). Trimming pared 5 bases from V and 1 base from J, leaving 15 bases between. The CDR3 sequence is CASSPRDSTSYEQYF. The CDR3 nucleotides are TGTGCCAGCAGCCCCCGGGACTCCACTTCCTACGAGCAGTACTTC.

The chain joins TRBV7-3 to TRBJ2-7; D possibly corresponds to TRBD2 (6 bases). V dropped 6 bases and J dropped 7 bases, with 19 bases sitting between them. The CDR3 consists of 14 residues. CDR1 is SGHTA and CDR2 is FQGTGA in the germline V gene. The CDR3 nucleotides are TGTGCCAGCAGTCCCGGGACGGGAGCGGAGGAGCAGTACTTC. It codes for CASSPGTGAEEQYF.

This clone has only one observation. V usage is TRBV12-5 and J usage is TRBJ1-2, with D possibly TRBD1 on 5 matching bases. Trimming pared 5 bases from V and 0 bases from J, leaving 13 bases between. Germline values: CDR1 LGHNT, CDR2 FRNRAP. This CDR3 is 15 amino acids long. The DNA for the CDR3 is TGTGCTAGTGGTCTTCAGGGCCTAGCTAACTATGGCTACACCTTC. This translates into CASGLQGLANYGYTF. Using reference TRBV12-5 and TRBJ1-2 for the parts outside the CDR3, the full variable domain is DARVTQTPRHKVTEMGQEVTMRCQPILGHNTVFWYRQTMMQGLELLAYFRNRAPLDDSGMPKDRFSAEMPDATLATLKIQPSEPRDSAVYFCASGLQGLANYGYTFGSGTRLTVV.